One TCR beta chain is described in this entry. Its antigen is as yet unknown. The sample comes from a study of graft-versus-host responses after intestinal transplantation. The overall study: Uniformly, recipients were administered anti-thymocyte globulin induction with subsequent tacrolimus and steroids for roughly three years. Study conclusions and caveats: Early declines in HvG clones that occurred post-transplant were associated with peak circulating GvH clone levels. The authors found GvH clones in recipient marrow, some appearing first in ileum or blood.

Germline values: CDR1 SGHAT, CDR2 FQNNGV. This CDR3 contains 15 residues. Trimming shortened V by 5 bases and J by 0 bases, and 14 bases separated the two germline ends. TCRdb's copy holds only in-frame clones and misses some; the assay was immunoSEQ multiplex PCR. This sample carries tens of thousands of clones, 89% of them seen once, and the ten largest clones take 2% to 3%. The V and J genes are TRBV11-2 and TRBJ2-7, with D tentatively TRBD2 (6 bases). The sequencing here drew on unstimulated CD8+ T cells sorted from spleen or lymph node cells, taken before intestinal transplant. The sequence derives from a human donor who received an intestinal transplant. The CDR3 sequence: CASSVSGTHSYEQYF. The CDR3 DNA follows: TGTGCCAGCAGCGTCTCCGGGACTCACTCCTACGAGCAGTACTTC.